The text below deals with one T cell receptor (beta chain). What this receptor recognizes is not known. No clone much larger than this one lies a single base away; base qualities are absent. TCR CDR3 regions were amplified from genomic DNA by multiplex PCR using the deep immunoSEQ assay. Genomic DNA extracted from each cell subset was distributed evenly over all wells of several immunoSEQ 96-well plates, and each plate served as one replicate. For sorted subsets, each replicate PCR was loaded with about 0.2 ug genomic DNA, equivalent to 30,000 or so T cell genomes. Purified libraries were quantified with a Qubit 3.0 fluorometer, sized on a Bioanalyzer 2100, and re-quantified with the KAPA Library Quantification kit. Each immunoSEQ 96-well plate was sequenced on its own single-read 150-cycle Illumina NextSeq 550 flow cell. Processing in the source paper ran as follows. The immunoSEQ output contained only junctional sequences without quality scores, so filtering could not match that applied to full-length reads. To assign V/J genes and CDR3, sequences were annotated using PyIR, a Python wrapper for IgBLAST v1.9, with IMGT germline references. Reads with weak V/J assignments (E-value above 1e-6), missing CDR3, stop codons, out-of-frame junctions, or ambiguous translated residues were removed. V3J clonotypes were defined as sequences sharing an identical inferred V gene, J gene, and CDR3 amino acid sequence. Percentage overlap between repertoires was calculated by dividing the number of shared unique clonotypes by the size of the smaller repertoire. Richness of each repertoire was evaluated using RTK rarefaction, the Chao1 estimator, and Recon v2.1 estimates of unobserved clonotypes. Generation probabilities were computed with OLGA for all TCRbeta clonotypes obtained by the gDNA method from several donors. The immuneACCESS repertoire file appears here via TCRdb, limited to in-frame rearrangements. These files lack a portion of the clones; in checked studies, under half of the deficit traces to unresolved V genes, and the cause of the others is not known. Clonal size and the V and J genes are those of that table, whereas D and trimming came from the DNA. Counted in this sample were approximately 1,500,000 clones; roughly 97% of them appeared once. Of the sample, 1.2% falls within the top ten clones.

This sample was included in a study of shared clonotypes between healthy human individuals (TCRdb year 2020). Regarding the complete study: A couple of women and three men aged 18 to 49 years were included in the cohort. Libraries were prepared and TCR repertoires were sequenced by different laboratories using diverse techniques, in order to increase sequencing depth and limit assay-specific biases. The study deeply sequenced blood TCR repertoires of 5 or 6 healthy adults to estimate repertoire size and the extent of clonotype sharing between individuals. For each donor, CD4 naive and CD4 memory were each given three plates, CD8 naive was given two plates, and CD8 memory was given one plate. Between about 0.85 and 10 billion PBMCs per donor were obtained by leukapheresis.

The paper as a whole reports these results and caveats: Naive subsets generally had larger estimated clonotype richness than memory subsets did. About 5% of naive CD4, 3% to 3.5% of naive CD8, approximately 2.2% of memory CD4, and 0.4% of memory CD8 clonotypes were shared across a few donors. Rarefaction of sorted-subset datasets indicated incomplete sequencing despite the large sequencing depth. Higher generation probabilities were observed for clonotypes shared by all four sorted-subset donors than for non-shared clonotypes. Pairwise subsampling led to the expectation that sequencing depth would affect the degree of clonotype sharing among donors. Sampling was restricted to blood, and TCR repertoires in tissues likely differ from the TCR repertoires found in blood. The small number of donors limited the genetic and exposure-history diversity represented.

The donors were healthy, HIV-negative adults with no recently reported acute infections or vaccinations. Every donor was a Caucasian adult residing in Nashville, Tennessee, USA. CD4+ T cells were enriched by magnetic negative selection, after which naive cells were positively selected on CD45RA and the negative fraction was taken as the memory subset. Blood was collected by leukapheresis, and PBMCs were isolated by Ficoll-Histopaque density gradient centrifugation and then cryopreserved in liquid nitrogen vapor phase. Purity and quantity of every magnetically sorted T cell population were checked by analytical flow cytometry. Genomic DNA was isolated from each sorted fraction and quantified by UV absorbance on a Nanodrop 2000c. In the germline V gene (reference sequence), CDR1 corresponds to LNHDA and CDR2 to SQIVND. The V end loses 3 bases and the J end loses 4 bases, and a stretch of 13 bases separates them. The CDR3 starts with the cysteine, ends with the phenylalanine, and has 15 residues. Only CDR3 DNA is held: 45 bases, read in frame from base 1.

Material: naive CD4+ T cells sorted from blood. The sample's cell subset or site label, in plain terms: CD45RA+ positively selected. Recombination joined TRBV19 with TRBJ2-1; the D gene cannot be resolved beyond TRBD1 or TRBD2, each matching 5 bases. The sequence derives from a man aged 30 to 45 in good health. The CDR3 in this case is CASSIRGANYNEQFF. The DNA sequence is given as TGTGCCAGTAGTATCCGAGGGGCAAATTACAATGAGCAGTTCTTC.